These 10 T cell receptor beta chains came from one sample sequenced in a study of cytomegalovirus exposure and HLA in healthy donors. Assay: immunoSEQ multiplex PCR; the TCRdb copy retains only in-frame clones and omits some. This repertoire shows 100,000 to 150,000 clones, roughly 93% found once; its top ten account for under 1.5%. Sample: PBMCs. The source is a woman aged 18 to 35 in good health and CMV-seronegative.

The chain employs TRBV6-6 and TRBJ1-2, with D tentatively TRBD1 (5 bases). This CDR3 is 16 amino acids long. V dropped 4 bases and J dropped 3 bases, with 18 bases sitting between them. Germline loops: CDR1 MNHNY, CDR2 SVGAGI (reference sequence). This CDR3 is CASSWSRDSRDYGYTF. Written as DNA, the CDR3 is TGTGCCAGCAGTTGGTCCCGGGACTCTAGGGACTATGGCTACACCTTC.

The chain recombines TRBV19 with TRBJ2-7; 10 nucleotides line up with TRBD1. Germline CDR1 and CDR2: LNHDA and SQIVND (reference sequence). The CDR3 has 14 residues. V lost 5 bases to trimming and J lost 5 bases; unmatched junction nucleotides: 6. For the CDR3, the DNA is TGTGCCAGTAGTCCCCGGACAGGGGGGAACGAGCAGTACTTC. Its protein product is CASSPRTGGNEQYF. Looking up the rest from reference TRBV19 and TRBJ2-7 gives the full variable domain: DGGITQSPKYLFRKEGQNVTLSCEQNLNHDAMYWYRQDPGQGLRLIYYSQIVNDFQKGDIAEGYSVSREKKESFPLTVTSAQKNPTAFYLCASSPRTGGNEQYFGPGTRLTVT.

The table lists this clone with a count of one. The chain carries TRBV4-2 and TRBJ2-7; 10 bases line up with TRBD2. After removal of 2 bases from V and 2 bases from J, the junction contained 6 bases not matched to a gene. Germline CDR1 LGHNA, CDR2 YNFKEQ. The CDR3 spans 16 residues. This CDR3 reads CASSQPLAGSAYEQYF. CDR3 DNA sequence: TGTGCCAGCAGCCAACCACTAGCGGGGAGCGCCTACGAGCAGTACTTC.

This rearrangement joins TRBV19 to TRBJ2-3; 7 bases fit TRBD1. The CDR3 contains 15 residues. Germline assignment: CDR1 LNHDA and CDR2 SQIVND (reference sequence). The V gene end was trimmed by 3 bases and the J gene end by 6 bases; junction bases not matched to a gene: 9. The CDR3 DNA reads TGTGCCAGTAGTATCGAGACAGGGAGTTTGGATACGCAGTATTTT. This codes for CASSIETGSLDTQYF.

V usage is TRBV7-3 and J usage is TRBJ2-5; 8 bases agree with TRBD2. The CDR3 is made up of 15 amino acids. After removal of 5 bases from V and 5 bases from J, the junction contained 10 bases not matched to a gene. CDR1 is SGHTA and CDR2 is FQGTGA in the germline V gene. Written as DNA, the CDR3 is TGTGCCAGCAGCCTGGCGGGGGGCTTCGGGGAGACCCAGTACTTC. Amino acid sequence: CASSLAGGFGETQYF.

The sample holds one count of this clone. This chain joins TRBV9 and TRBJ2-3; TRBD2 matches at 7 bases. CDR1 is SGDLS, CDR2 YYNGEE, per germline. J was trimmed by 4 bases and V by 4 bases; bases with no gene match: 9. The length of the CDR3 is 15 residues. The CDR3 region is CASSTGGEKADTQYF. CDR3 nucleotide sequence: TGTGCCAGCAGCACGGGAGGAGAGAAGGCAGATACGCAGTATTTT.

The table lists this clone with a few counts. The chain employs TRBV27 and TRBJ2-6; D perhaps matches TRBD1 (6 bases). The CDR3 contains 15 residues. Germline-derived CDR1 and CDR2 are MNHEY and SMNVEV (reference sequence). Between the trimmed V and J ends, which lost 6 bases and 1 base, there was a span of 10 bases. The CDR3: CASRATGSGANVLTF. The DNA for the CDR3 is TGTGCCAGCAGGGCAACAGGGTCTGGGGCCAACGTCCTGACTTTC. Complete variable domain (other parts from reference TRBV27 and TRBJ2-6): EAQVTQNPRYLITVTGKKLTVTCSQNMNHEYMSWYRQDPGLGLRQIYYSMNVEVTDKGDVPEGYKVSRKEKRNFPLILESPSPNQTSLYFCASRATGSGANVLTFGAGSRLTVL.

This clone showed up just a few times. The chain couples TRBV2 to TRBJ2-1, with unresolved D. The CDR3 loop spans 13 amino acids. V lost 7 bases and J 4 bases, leaving 11 bases between the germline ends. The V gene's germline CDR1 is SNHLY and CDR2 FYNNEI. The CDR3 loop reads CASMAVGYNEQFF. CDR3 nucleotides: TGTGCCAGCATGGCGGTAGGTTACAATGAGCAGTTCTTC.

This sequence joins TRBV6-1 and TRBJ2-7; D is possibly TRBD2 (7 bases). Trimming cost V 4 bases and J 6 bases, with 10 bases left between them. The CDR3 is 12 residues long. Germline CDR1 and CDR2: MNHNS and SASEGT. For the CDR3, the DNA is TGTGCCAGCAGTGCGGGGGGCGGCGAGCAGTACTTC. The encoded protein is CASSAGGGEQYF.

The chain is built from TRBV6-6 and TRBJ1-1; 12 bases are a match to TRBD1. After removal of 8 bases from V and 1 base from J, the junction contained 8 bases not matched to a gene. The CDR3 has 16 residues. Per germline, CDR1 MNHNY and CDR2 SVGAGI (reference sequence). As DNA, the CDR3 is TGTGCCAGCCTGCCGGGACAGGGGGCATCGAACACTGAAGCTTTCTTT. Translating gives CASLPGQGASNTEAFF.